This T cell receptor beta chain derives from a study of Graves' ophthalmopathy and Graves' hyperthyroidism. Trimming shortened V by 3 bases and J by 1 base, and 16 bases separated the two germline ends. Germline V gene sequence: CDR1 SNHLY, CDR2 FYNNEI. This CDR3 has 17 residues. TCR beta CDR3 amplification used RNA transcripts. RT-PCR with HTBI primers came first, then second-round multiplex PCR. TCRdb processed the multiplex PCR reads anew with MiXCR; each CDR3 protein has one entry. The sample lists hundreds of thousands of distinct CDR3 sequences; under 50% were seen once. This clonotype was counted many times.

The sample consisted of peripheral blood. The chain joins TRBV2 to TRBJ1-5; unclear D gene. This TCR came from an adult man with Graves' ophthalmopathy. CDR3 nucleotide sequence: TGTGCCAGCAGTGATGGCAGTACTAAGAACAGCAATCAGCCCCAGCATTTT. Protein: CASSDGSTKNSNQPQHF. Together with reference TRBV2 and TRBJ1-5, the CDR3 gives the full variable domain: EPEVTQTPSHQVTQMGQEVILRCVPISNHLYFYWYRQILGQKVEFLVSFYNNEISEKSEIFDDQFSVERPDGSNFTLKIRSTKLEDSAMYFCASSDGSTKNSNQPQHFGDGTRLSIL.